This passage covers 9 T cell receptor beta chains from one sample sequenced in a study of T cell responses to AZD1222 COVID-19 vaccine. Sequenced by immunoSEQ multiplex PCR; TCRdb stores in-frame clones only, minus some. Found here are more than 50,000 clones, around 83% of them singletons; the top ten hold approximately 20%. Sequenced here: peripheral blood, sampled on day 0 of AZD1222 vaccination. The origin of the receptors is an adult in good health.

This clone was detected only a few times. The CDR3 loop is CASSHDSEEQYF. The DNA for the CDR3 is TGTGCCAGCAGCCACGACAGCGAGGAGCAGTATTTT. This rearrangement joins TRBV9 to TRBJ2-3; D is perhaps TRBD1 (5 bases). The germline V gene has CDR1 SGDLS and CDR2 YYNGEE. Trimming took off 4 bases at V and 11 bases at J, with 14 bases between the two ends. There are 12 residues in the CDR3.

The sample holds a few counts of this clone. The same CDR3 also results from other DNA sequences found in this sample. This chain joins TRBV18 and TRBJ2-7; tentatively, D is TRBD1 (5 bases). Germline V gene sequence: CDR1 KGHSH, CDR2 LQKENI. The V end was cut by 6 bases, the J end by 1 base, with 10 bases between. CDR3 length: 13 amino acids. Written as DNA, the CDR3 is TGTGCCAGCTCTCAGACAGAATCCTACGAGCAGTACTTC. It encodes CASSQTESYEQYF.

J is TRBJ1-2 and V is TRBV28; perhaps TRBD1 as D (5 bases). V was pared by 2 bases and J by 7 bases, with 14 bases between. The germline V gene encodes CDR1 MDHEN and CDR2 SYDVKM. CDR3 length: 14 residues. The CDR3 DNA is TGTGCCAGCAGTTTAGAGATAGGGGATGGTGGCTACACCTTC. It encodes CASSLEIGDGGYTF.

The chain recombines TRBV6-4 with TRBJ2-1; 10 positions agree with TRBD1. The CDR3 length is 16 residues. J gave up 4 bases and V 0 bases, and 3 bases lay outside the gene matches. Germline values: CDR1 MRHNA, CDR2 SNTAGT. The CDR3 DNA follows: TGTGCCAGCAGTGACTCGATGGGACAGGGGTACAATGAGCAGTTCTTC. This translates into CASSDSMGQGYNEQFF.

The chain employs TRBV6-1 and TRBJ1-1; D is unclear. From germline, CDR1 is MNHNS and CDR2 SASEGT. V was clipped by 3 bases and J by 0 bases, with 8 bases between them. The CDR3 is 14 residues long. CDR3 in amino acids: CASSETRMNTEAFF. As DNA, the CDR3 is TGTGCCAGCAGTGAGACAAGAATGAACACTGAAGCTTTCTTT.

This clone was seen only once. The rearrangement uses TRBV5-6 and TRBJ1-2, with 8 positions matching TRBD1. The germline V gene has CDR1 SGHDT and CDR2 YYEEEE. The CDR3 is 14 amino acids. V lost 4 bases to trimming and J lost 3 bases; unmatched junction nucleotides: 5. CDR3 bases: TGTGCCAGCAGCCGGGACAGGTACTACTATGGCTACACCTTC. Amino acid sequence: CASSRDRYYYGYTF.

This chain links TRBV6-5 with TRBJ1-2, with 7 bases identical to TRBD1. Per the germline V gene, CDR1 is MNHEY and CDR2 is SVGAGI. This CDR3 region has 13 residues. With V trimmed by 6 bases and J by 8 bases, 9 bases remained unmatched. The CDR3 DNA is TGTGCCAGCAGAACGACAGGGAAATGGGGCTACACCTTC. This translates into CASRTTGKWGYTF.

This clone was detected once. This rearrangement joins TRBV28 to TRBJ2-7; D remains unclear. The CDR3 spans 14 residues. With 5 bases removed from V and 8 bases from J, the gap between germline ends came to 19 bases. Germline CDR1 MDHEN, CDR2 SYDVKM. CDR3 in amino acids: CASSHDNPRLKQYF. The CDR3 DNA reads TGTGCCAGCAGTCACGACAACCCCCGCTTGAAGCAGTACTTC.

V and J are TRBV12-3 or TRBV12-4 and TRBJ1-5, with D possibly being TRBD1 (6 bases). V was shortened by 6 bases and J by 6 bases, with 12 bases between the two germline ends. CDR3 length: 13 amino acids. The CDR3 sequence: CASSPQGGQPQHF. The CDR3 DNA sequence: TGTGCCAGCAGCCCACAGGGAGGTCAGCCCCAGCATTTT.